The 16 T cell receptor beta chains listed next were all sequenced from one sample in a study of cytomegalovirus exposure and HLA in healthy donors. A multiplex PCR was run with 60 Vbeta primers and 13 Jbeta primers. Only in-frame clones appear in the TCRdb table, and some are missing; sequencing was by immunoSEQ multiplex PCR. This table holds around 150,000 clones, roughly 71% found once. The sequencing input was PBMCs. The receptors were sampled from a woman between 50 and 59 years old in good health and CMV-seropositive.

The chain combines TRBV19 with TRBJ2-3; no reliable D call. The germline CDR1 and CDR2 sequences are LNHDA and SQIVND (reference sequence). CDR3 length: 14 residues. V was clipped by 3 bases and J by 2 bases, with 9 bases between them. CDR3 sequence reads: CASSIGFFTDTQYF. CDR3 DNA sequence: TGTGCCAGTAGTATCGGGTTCTTCACAGATACGCAGTATTTT.

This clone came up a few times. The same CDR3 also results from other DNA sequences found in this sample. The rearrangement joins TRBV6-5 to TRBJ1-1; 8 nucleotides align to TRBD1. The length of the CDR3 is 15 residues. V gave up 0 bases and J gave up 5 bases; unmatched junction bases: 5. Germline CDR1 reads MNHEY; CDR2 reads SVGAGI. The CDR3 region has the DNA TGTGCCAGCAGTTACTCGAGACAGGGGCGAACTGAAGCTTTCTTT. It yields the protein CASSYSRQGRTEAFF.

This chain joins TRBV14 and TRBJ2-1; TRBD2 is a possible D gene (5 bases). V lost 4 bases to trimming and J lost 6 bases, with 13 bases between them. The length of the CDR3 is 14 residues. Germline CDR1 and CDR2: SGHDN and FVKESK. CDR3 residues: CASSRSSDTNEQFF. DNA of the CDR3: TGTGCCAGCAGCCGAAGTAGCGATACCAATGAGCAGTTCTTC.

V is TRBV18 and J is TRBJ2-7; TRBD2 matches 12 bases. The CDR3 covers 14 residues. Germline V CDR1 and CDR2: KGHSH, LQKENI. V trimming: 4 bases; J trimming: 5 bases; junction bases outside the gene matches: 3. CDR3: CASSLTSGGNEQYF. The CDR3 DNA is TGTGCCAGCTCACTTACTAGCGGGGGGAACGAGCAGTACTTC.

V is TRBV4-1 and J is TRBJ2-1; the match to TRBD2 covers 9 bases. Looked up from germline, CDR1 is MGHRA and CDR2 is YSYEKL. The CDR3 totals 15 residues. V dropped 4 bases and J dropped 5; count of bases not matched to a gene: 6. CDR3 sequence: CASSRSSGTDNEQFF. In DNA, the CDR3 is TGCGCCAGCAGCCGATCTAGCGGGACAGACAATGAGCAGTTCTTC.

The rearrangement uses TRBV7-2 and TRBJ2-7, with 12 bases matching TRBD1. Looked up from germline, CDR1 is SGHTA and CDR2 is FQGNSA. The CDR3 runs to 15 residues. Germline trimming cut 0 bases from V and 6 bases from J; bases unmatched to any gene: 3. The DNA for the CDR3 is TGTGCCAGCAGCTTAGCCGGGACAGGGGGCTCCGAGCAGTACTTC. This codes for CASSLAGTGGSEQYF.

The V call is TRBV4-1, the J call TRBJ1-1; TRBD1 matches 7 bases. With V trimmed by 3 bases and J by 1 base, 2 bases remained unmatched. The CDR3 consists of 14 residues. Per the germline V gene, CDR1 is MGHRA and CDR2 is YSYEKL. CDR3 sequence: CASSHHRGNTEAFF. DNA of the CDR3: TGCGCCAGCAGCCATCACAGGGGGAACACTGAAGCTTTCTTT.

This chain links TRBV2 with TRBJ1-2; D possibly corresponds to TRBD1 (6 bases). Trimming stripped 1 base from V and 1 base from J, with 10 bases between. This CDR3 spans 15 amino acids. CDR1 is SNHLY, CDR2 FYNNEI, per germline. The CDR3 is CASSEVEQGNYGYTF. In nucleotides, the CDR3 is TGTGCCAGCAGTGAAGTGGAACAGGGTAACTATGGCTACACCTTC.

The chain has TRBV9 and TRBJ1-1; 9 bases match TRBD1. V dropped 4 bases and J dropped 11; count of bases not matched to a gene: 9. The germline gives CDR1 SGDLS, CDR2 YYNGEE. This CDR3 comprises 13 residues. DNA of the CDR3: TGTGCCAGCAGCCCTGGGACAGGGTGGTCGGCTTTCTTT. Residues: CASSPGTGWSAFF.

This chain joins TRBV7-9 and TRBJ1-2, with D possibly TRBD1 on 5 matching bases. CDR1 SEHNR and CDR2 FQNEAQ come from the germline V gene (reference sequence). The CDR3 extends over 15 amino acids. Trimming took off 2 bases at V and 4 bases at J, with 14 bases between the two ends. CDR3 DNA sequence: TGTGCCAGCAGCTTAAAAACAGGCAGTACCTATGGCTACACCTTC. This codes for CASSLKTGSTYGYTF.

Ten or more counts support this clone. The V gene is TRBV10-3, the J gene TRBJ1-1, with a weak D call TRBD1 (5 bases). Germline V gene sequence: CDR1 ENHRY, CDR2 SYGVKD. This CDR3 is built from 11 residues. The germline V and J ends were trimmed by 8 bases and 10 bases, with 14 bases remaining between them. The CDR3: CAIGGGGTAFF. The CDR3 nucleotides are TGTGCCATCGGGGGGGGAGGGACAGCTTTCTTT.

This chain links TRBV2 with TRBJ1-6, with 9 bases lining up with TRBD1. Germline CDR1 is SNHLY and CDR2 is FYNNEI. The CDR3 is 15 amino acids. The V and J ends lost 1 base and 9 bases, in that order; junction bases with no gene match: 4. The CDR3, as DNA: TGTGCCAGCAGTGAAGTTCGGGGACAGGGTTCACCCCTCCACTTT. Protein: CASSEVRGQGSPLHF. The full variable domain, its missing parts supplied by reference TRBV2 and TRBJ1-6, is EPEVTQTPSHQVTQMGQEVILRCVPISNHLYFYWYRQILGQKVEFLVSFYNNEISEKSEIFDDQFSVERPDGSNFTLKIRSTKLEDSAMYFCASSEVRGQGSPLHFGNGTRLTVT.

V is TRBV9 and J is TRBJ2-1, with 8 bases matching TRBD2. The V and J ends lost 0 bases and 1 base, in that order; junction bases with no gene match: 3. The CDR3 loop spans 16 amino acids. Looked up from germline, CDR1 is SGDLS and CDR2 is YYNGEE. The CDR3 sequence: CASSVAGGASYNEQFF. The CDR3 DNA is TGTGCCAGCAGCGTAGCCGGGGGGGCTTCCTACAATGAGCAGTTCTTC.

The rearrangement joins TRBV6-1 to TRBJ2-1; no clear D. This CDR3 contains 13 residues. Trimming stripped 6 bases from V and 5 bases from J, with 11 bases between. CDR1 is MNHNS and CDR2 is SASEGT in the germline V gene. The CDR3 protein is CASSVDWDNEQFF. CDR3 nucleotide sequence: TGTGCCAGCAGCGTCGACTGGGACAATGAGCAGTTCTTC.

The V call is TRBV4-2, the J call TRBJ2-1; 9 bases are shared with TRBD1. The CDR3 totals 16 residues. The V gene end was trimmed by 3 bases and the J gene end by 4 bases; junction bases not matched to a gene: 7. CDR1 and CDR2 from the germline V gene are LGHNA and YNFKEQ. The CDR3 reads CASSHFTGTGYNEQFF. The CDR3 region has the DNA TGTGCCAGCAGCCATTTCACCGGGACAGGGTACAATGAGCAGTTCTTC.

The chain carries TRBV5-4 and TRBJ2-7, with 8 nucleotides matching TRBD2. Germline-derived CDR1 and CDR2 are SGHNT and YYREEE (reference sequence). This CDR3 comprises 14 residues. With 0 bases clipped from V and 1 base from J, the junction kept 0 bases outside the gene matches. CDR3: CASSLAGGSYEQYF. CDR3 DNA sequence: TGTGCCAGCAGCTTGGCGGGGGGGTCCTACGAGCAGTACTTC. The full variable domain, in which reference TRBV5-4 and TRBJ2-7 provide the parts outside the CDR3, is ETGVTQSPTHLIKTRGQQVTLRCSSQSGHNTVSWYQQALGQGPQFIFQYYREEENGRGNFPPRFSGLQFPNYSSELNVNALELDDSALYLCASSLAGGSYEQYFGPGTRLTVT.